Reported below is one T cell receptor (beta chain). Its antigen is unidentified. V gave up 1 base and J gave up 5 bases, with 11 bases separating them. The CDR3 is 13 amino acids. Germline V gene sequence: CDR1 GTSNPN, CDR2 SVGIG (reference sequence). This entry is derived from a study of cytomegalovirus exposure and HLA in healthy donors. Study-level points and caveats: A later analysis reportedly found that, within productive TCRs, an Asian-associated ancestry cluster had fewer N-insertions than the mean observed across the 666 donors.

PCR primers comprised 60 Vbeta and 13 Jbeta primers. Per the original data handling: Counted up in a later analysis, unique TCR beta chains came to around 80 million, with about 10 million shared. TCRdb's copy holds only in-frame clones and misses some; the assay was immunoSEQ multiplex PCR. V and J calls plus clone size are reproduced from that table; the DNA served to infer D and trimming. The data hold roughly 79,000 clones, with 60% to 80% observed a single time. The V gene is TRBV30, the J gene TRBJ2-5; D gene unclear. Input material: PBMCs. This sequence originates from a woman aged 45-60 years in good health and CMV-seropositive. The CDR3, as DNA: TGTGCCTGGAGTGGGTTCTCAGCGGAGACCCAGTACTTC. Protein product: CAWSGFSAETQYF.